This TCR beta chain was documented in a study of T cells after yellow fever vaccination (dated by TCRdb to about 2019). Describing the broader study: The SMART-Seq v4 Ultra Low Input RNA kit was used to prepare libraries from fractions with low cell numbers. To track T-cell clones before and after primary and booster YFV17D yellow fever vaccination, bulk TCR alpha and beta repertoires were sequenced longitudinally. Blood samples were taken at several timepoints before and after primary and secondary immunization, and bulk PBMC replicates and cell subsets were isolated. Two healthy male donors, one aged 18 to 30 and one aged 30 to 39 years, were included in the cohort.

The study at large found these results: Because the study included only two donors, the extent to which the findings can be generalized is limited. Most clones expanded after primary vaccination (around 96% of CD4 and 88% of CD8) were re-detected after the booster, suggesting that broad memory maintenance occurred. Computational filtering was needed because FACS-sorted repertoires could contain abundant contaminating clonotypes from the bulk population. A small fraction of clonotypes showed up in both the CD4 and CD8 compartments, probably as a result of convergent recombination. Compared with the primary T-cell response, the secondary T-cell response was faster but weaker, reaching its peak on day 5 rather than on day 15.

Instrument on record: Illumina NovaSeq 6000. TCR cDNA was synthesized by 5'RACE template switching, which introduced a universal primer site and unique molecular identifiers. Priming of cDNA synthesis was performed from both the TCR alpha and TCR beta constant segments. Two PCR steps were used to amplify libraries, with sample barcodes and sequencing adapters being added in the second step. Sequencing of the libraries was done on either Illumina HiSeq 2500 (2x100 bp) or NovaSeq (2x150 bp). From the authors' description of their analysis: MIGEC was used to demultiplex reads and collapse the reads into UMI consensus sequences, and MiXCR was used for V(D)J alignment. Clonotypes responding to the vaccine were identified with edgeR on replicate PBMC samples, with the criteria of FDR below 0.01 and a log2 fold change above 5 up to day 15. CD4 or CD8 identity was assigned to each bulk clonotype according to whether the clonotype was present at higher abundance in the sequenced CD4 repertoire or the sequenced CD8 repertoire. TCRdb handled the public reads itself, with Q25 trimming in fastp and clone calling in MiXCR, and kept productive beta chains. Here each entry gathers all rows of one CDR3 protein and keeps the most common genes and DNA. The V and J calls come from TCRdb's annotation, not from the publication. This sample lists about 320,000 distinct CDR3 sequences; roughly 10% were detected once. The ten largest clones represent around 3.2% of the sample.

This clonotype was seen more than once but under ten times. Its antigen is not yet known. No base-level quality is on record; no much larger clone is a single base apart. Per the publication, the treatment or condition label means: live attenuated yellow fever vaccine strain. PBMCs were isolated from peripheral blood using a standard Ficoll-Paque protocol. CD4 and CD8 T-cell fractions were isolated with Dynabeads CD4 and CD8 positive selection kits. TriZol was used to extract RNA from bulk PBMCs, CD4 and CD8 fractions, and dextramer-positive and dextramer-negative fractions. Trimming takes 3 bases from V and 12 bases from J, and the germline ends sit 15 bases apart. Spanning cysteine to phenylalanine, the CDR3 consists of 13 amino acids. Only the CDR3 portion is preserved as DNA: 39 bases, with reading frame beginning at the first base. The germline V gene (reference sequence) supplies CDR1 LNHDA and CDR2 SQIVND.

The sequence was obtained from a young man who received the YFV17D yellow fever vaccine. The chain joins TRBV19 to TRBJ2-1; the D gene is tentatively TRBD1 or TRBD2, each matching 5 bases. The material was CD4+ T cells sorted from PBMCs, obtained 45 days after the yellow fever booster vaccination. The DNA is TGTGCCAGTAGTATGTTCCCCGGGGCAACGCAGTTCTTC. Translated, this gives CASSMFPGATQFF.